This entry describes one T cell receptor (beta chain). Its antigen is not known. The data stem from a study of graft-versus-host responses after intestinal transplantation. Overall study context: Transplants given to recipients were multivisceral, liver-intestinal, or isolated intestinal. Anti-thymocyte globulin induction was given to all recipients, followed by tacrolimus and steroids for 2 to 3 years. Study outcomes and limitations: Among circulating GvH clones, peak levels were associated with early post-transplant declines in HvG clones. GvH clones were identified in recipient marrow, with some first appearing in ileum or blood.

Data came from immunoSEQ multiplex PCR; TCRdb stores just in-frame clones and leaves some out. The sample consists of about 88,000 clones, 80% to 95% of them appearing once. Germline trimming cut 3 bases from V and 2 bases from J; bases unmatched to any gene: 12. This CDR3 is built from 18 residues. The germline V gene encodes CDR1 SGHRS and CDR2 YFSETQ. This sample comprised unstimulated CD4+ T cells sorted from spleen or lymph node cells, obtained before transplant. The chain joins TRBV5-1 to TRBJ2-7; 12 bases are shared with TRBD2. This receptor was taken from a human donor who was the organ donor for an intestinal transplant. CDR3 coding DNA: TGCGCCAGCAGCTCGAAGACTAGCGGGAGCTGGGTCCCCTACGAGCAGTACTTC. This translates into CASSSKTSGSWVPYEQYF.